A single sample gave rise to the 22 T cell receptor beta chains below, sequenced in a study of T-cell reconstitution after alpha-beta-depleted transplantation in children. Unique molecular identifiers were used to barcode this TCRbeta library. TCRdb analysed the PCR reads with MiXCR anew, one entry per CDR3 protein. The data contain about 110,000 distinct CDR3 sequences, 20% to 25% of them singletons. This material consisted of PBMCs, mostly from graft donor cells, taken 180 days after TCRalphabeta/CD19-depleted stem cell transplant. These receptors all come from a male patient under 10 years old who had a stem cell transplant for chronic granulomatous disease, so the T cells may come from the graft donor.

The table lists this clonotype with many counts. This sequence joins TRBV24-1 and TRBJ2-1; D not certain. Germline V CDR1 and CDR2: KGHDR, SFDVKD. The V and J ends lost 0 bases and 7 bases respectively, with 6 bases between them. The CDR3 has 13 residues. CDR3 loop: CATSDLFKNEQFF. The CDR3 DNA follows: TGTGCCACCAGTGATTTGTTCAAAAATGAGCAGTTCTTC.

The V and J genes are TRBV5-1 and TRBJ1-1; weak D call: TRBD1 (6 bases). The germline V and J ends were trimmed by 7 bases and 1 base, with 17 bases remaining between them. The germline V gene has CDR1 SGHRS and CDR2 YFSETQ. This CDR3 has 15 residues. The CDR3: CASLRDNAPNTEAFF. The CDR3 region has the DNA TGCGCCAGCCTGAGGGACAACGCACCGAACACTGAAGCTTTCTTT.

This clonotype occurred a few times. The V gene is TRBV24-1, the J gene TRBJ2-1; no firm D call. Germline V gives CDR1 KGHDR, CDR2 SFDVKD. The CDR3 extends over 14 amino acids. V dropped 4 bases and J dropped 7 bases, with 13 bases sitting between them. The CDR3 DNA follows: TGTGCCACCAGTGAGTCAAGGTTTCGGAATGAGCAGTTCTTC. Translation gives CATSESRFRNEQFF.

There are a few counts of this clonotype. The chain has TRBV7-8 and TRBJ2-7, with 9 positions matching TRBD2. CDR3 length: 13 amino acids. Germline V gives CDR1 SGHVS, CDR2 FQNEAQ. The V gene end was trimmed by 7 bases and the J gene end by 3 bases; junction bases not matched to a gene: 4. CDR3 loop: CASTASGIYEQYF. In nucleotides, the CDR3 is TGTGCCAGCACGGCTAGCGGGATCTACGAGCAGTACTTC.

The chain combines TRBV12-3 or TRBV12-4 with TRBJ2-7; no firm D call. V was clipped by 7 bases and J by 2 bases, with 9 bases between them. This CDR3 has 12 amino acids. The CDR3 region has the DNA TGTGCCAGCACCTCAACCCCCTACGAGCAGTACTTC. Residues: CASTSTPYEQYF.

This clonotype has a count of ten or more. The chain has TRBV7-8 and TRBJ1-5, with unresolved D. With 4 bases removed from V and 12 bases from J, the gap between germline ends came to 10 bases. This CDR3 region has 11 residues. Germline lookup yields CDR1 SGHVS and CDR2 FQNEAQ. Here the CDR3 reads CASSSEGIQHF. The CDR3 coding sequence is TGTGCCAGCAGCTCTGAAGGTATCCAGCATTTT.

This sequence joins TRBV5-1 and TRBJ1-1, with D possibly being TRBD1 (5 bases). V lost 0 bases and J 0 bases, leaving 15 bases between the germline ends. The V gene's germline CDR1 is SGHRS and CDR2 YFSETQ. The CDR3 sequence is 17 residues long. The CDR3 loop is CASSLEVRGPLNTEAFF. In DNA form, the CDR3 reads TGCGCCAGCAGCTTGGAAGTACGGGGACCCTTGAACACTGAAGCTTTCTTT.

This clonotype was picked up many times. The CDR3 DNA reads as TGTGCCAGCAGCTTACATCCTCCGACAGGGGACACCGGGGAGCTGTTTTTT. Residues: CASSLHPPTGDTGELFF. The chain combines TRBV7-8 with TRBJ2-2; TRBD1 matches at 8 bases. This CDR3 has 17 residues. V trimming: 2 bases; J trimming: 3 bases; junction bases outside the gene matches: 8. Germline CDR1 SGHVS, CDR2 FQNEAQ. Based on the CDR3 plus reference TRBV7-8 and TRBJ2-2, the full variable domain is GAGVSQSPRYKVAKRGQDVALRCDPISGHVSLFWYQQALGQGPEFLTYFQNEAQLDKSGLPSDRFFAERPEGSVSTLKIQRTQQEDSAVYLCASSLHPPTGDTGELFFGEGSRLTVL.

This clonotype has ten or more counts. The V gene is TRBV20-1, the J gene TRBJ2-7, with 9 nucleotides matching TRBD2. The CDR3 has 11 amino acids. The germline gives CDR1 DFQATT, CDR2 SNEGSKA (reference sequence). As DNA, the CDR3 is TGCTCTAAGCGGGGGGTCTACGAGCAGTACTTC. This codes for CSKRGVYEQYF.

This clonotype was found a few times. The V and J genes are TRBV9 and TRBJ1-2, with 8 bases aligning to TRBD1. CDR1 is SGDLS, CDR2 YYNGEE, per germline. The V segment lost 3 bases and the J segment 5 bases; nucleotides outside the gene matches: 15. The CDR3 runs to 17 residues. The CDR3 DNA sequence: TGTGCCAGCAGCGCCTCTGACAGGGGCCCACCTTGGTATGGCTACACCTTC. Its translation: CASSASDRGPPWYGYTF.

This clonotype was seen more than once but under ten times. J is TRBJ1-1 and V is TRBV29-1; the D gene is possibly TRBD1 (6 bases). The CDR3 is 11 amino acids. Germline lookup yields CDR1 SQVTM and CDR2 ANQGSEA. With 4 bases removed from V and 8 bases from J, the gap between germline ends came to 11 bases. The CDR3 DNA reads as TGCAGCGTTGGGACAGTTGGGGAAGCTTTCTTT. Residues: CSVGTVGEAFF.

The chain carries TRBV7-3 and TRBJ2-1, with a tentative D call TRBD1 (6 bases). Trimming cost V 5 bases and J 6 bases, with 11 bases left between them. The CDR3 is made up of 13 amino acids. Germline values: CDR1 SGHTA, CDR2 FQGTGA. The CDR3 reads CASSAWGRNEQFF. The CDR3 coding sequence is TGTGCCAGCAGCGCCTGGGGGCGCAATGAGCAGTTCTTC.

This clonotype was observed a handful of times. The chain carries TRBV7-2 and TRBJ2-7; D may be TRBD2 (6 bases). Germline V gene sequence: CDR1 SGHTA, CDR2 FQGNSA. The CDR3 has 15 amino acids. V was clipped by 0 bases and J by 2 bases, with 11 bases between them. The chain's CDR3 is CASSLAFGTPYEQYF. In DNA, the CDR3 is TGTGCCAGCAGCTTAGCGTTCGGGACTCCCTACGAGCAGTACTTC.

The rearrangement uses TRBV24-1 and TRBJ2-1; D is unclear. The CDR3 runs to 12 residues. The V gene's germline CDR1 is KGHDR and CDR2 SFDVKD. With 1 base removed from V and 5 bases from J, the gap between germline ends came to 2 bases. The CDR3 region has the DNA TGTGCCACCAGTGATTTACACAATGAGCAGTTCTTC. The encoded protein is CATSDLHNEQFF.

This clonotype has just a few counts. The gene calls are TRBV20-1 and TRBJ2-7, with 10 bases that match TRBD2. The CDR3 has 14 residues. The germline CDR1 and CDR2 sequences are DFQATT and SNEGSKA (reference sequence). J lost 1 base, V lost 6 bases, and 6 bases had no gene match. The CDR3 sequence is CSAVDSGGSYEQYF. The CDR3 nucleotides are TGCAGTGCCGTCGATAGCGGGGGGTCCTACGAGCAGTACTTC.

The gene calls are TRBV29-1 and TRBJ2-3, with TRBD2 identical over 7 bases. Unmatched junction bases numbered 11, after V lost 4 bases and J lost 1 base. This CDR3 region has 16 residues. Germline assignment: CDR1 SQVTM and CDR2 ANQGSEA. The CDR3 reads CSVVLAATQGTDTQYF. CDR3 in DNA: TGCAGCGTTGTCCTAGCGGCAACCCAGGGCACAGATACGCAGTATTTT.

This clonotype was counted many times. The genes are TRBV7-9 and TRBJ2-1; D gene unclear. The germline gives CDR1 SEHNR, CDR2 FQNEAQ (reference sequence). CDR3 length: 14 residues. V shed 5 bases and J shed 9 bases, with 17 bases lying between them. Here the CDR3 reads CASSVSDPLSEQFF. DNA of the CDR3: TGTGCCAGCAGCGTATCCGACCCCCTCAGTGAGCAGTTCTTC.

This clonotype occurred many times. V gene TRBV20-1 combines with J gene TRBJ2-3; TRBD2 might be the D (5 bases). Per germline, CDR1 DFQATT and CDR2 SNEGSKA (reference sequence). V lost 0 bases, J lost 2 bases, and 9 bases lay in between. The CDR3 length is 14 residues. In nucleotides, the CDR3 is TGCAGTGCTAGAGATTTTAGCGCCACAGATACGCAGTATTTT. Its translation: CSARDFSATDTQYF.

The CDR3 here is CASSPIDRDTEAFF. For the CDR3, the DNA is TGCGCCAGCAGCCCTATTGACAGGGACACTGAAGCTTTCTTT. This chain joins TRBV4-1 and TRBJ1-1; the match to TRBD1 covers 7 bases. Per the germline V gene, CDR1 is MGHRA and CDR2 is YSYEKL. The CDR3 has 14 amino acids. V shed 4 bases and J 3 bases; nucleotides not matched to a gene: 5.

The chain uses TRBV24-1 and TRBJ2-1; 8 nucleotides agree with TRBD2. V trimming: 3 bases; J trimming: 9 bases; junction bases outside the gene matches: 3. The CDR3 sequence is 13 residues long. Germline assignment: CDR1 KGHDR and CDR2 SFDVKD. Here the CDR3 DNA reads TGTGCCACCAGTGATCTCGGGAGGGCTGAGCAGTTCTTC. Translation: CATSDLGRAEQFF.

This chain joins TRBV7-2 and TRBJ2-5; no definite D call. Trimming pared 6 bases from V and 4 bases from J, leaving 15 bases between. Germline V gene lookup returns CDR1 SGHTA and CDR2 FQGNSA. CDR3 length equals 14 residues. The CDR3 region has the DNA TGTGCCAGCAGTATAGTCGGGTCAGCAGAGACCCAGTACTTC. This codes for CASSIVGSAETQYF.

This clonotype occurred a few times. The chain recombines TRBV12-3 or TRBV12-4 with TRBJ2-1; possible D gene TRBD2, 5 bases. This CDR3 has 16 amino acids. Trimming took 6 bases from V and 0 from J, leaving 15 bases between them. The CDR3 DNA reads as TGTGCCAGCAGAGTGGGAGCCATAAGCTCCTACAATGAGCAGTTCTTC. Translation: CASRVGAISSYNEQFF.